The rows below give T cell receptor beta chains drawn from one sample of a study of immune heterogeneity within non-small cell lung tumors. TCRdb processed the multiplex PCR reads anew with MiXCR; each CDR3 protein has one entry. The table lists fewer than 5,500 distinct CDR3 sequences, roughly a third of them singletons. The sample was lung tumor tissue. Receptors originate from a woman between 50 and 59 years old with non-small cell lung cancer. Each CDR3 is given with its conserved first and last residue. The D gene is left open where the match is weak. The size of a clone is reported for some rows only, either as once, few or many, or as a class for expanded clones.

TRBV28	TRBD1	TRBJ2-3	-	TGTGCCAGCAGCCCAGGGGGCGCTCGGGTCCTAGATACGCAGTATTTT	CASSPGGARVLDTQYF
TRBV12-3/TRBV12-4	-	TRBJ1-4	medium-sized	TGTGCCAGCAGTCGACACTTTGCAACTAATGAAAAACTGTTTTTT	CASSRHFATNEKLFF
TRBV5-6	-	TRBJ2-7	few	TGTGCCAGCAGCTTATTCGGGCCGAGCTCCTACGAGCAGTACTTC	CASSLFGPSSYEQYF
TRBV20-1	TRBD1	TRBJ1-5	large	TGCAGTGCGCCTAAGGGACAGGGCAATCAGCCCCAGCATTTT	CSAPKGQGNQPQHF
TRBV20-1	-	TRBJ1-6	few	TGCAGTGCTACGCATGGGGTTTTCGATAATTCACCCCTCCACTTT	CSATHGVFDNSPLHF
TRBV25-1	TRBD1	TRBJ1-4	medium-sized	TGTGCCAGCAGTGCAAACCGGGACAGGGCTAATGAAAAACTGTTTTTT	CASSANRDRANEKLFF
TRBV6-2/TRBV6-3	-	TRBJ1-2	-	TGTGCCACCCAGGGATTGGATGGCTACACCTTC	CATQGLDGYTF
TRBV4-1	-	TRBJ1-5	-	TGCGCCAGCAGCCCAAGTAATAACAGGGTGGGCAATCAGCCCCAGCATTTT	CASSPSNNRVGNQPQHF
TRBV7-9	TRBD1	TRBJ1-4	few	TGTGCCAGCAGCTTCACAGGGGGCCCAGCAACTAATGAAAAACTGTTTTTT	CASSFTGGPATNEKLFF
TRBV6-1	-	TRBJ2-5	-	TGTGCCAGCATTCCTGGAGGTCATAGCGTGAAGACCCAGTACTTC	CASIPGGHSVKTQYF